This T cell receptor (beta chain) stems from a study of blood T cell repertoires in COVID-19. As for the study in general: The United States, Italy and Spain provided the acute and convalescent COVID-19 samples. In each case, the material was cDNA or gDNA derived from T cells, B-cell-depleted T cells, or PBMCs.

V lost 3 bases to trimming and J lost 3 bases; unmatched junction nucleotides: 1. This CDR3 is 13 amino acids long. From germline, CDR1 is LGHDT and CDR2 YNNKEL (reference sequence). Authors' data handling: Amplification from reference gene primers served as the basis for estimated nucleated cell counts. Assay used: immunoSEQ multiplex PCR; TCRdb lists only in-frame clones, some missing. That table supplies the V and J calls and clone size; D and trimming were determined from the DNA. Found here are about 140,000 clones, around 80% of them singletons; the top ten hold around 14%. The clonotype originates from a man older than 75 with acute or convalescent COVID-19. The sequenced material came from peripheral blood. The chain employs TRBV3-1 (or the pseudogene TRBV3-2) and TRBJ2-5; TRBD1 agrees at 7 bases. CDR3 bases: TGTGCCAGCAGCCAGGGGACAGAAGAGACCCAGTACTTC. Residues: CASSQGTEETQYF.